This TCR beta chain is drawn from a study of liver allograft versus peripheral blood T cells. Study-wide background: The authors compared T cell receptor repertoires in transplanted livers with those in the peripheral blood of recipients. Study-wide points: The authors reported that T cell receptor repertoires inside liver allografts differed from those in peripheral blood.

The ends were cut back, 5 bases at V and 4 bases at J, with 15 bases in the middle. The V gene's germline CDR1 is MNHNY and CDR2 SVGAGI (reference sequence). The CDR3 contains 15 residues. TCRdb used MiXCR to reprocess the reads, holding one entry per CDR3 protein. The sample holds 5,000 or so distinct CDR3 sequences, less than 20% seen once. Regarding this clonotype: The target antigen is unknown. Being one base from a much bigger clone, this may be a read error.

The rearrangement joins TRBV6-6 to TRBJ2-1; the D gene could be TRBD1 or TRBD2 (5 bases each). This receptor was taken from a human patient who had a liver transplant. Some T cells may be supplied by the graft donor. The CDR3 DNA reads TGTGCCAGCAGTGAGACAGAGGGCGCTTACAATGAGCAGTTCTTC. Translation gives CASSETEGAYNEQFF.